There are a few counts of the clone carrying this T cell receptor beta chain. No antigen is known for it. It was with 60 Vbeta and 13 Jbeta primers that the PCR ran. Sequencing was performed with immunoSEQ multiplex PCR; in TCRdb, only in-frame clones are kept and a portion is missing. The sample lists tens of thousands of clones; roughly 79% were seen once. Participants comprised healthy donors of bone marrow. The data are from a study of cytomegalovirus exposure and HLA in healthy donors. Points from the study as a whole: Donors were assumed by presence/absence analyses to have roughly uniform sequencing depth. The authors excluded some V segments, including TRBV6-2 and TRBV6-3, as indistinguishable.

The CDR3 extends over 17 amino acids. The V and J ends lost 7 bases and 3 bases respectively, with 24 bases between them. The V gene's germline CDR1 is MDHEN and CDR2 SYDVKM. This clonotype was sampled from a male donor in good health and CMV-seronegative. The genes are TRBV28 and TRBJ1-2, with D hard to call. Sequencing used PBMCs. In nucleotides, the CDR3 is TGTGCCAGCAACCCTCAAGTAATTGTTTGGGGAGACTATGGCTACACCTTC. As protein: CASNPQVIVWGDYGYTF.